These 14 T cell receptor beta chains were all obtained from the same sample, sequenced in a study of tumor and adjacent non-tumor tissue in lung cancer. The library came from three nested PCR rounds adapted from ARM-PCR protocols. Each CDR3 protein is one row after TCRdb ran MiXCR on the multiplex PCR reads. The sample lists about 75,000 distinct CDR3 sequences, around four fifths occurring once. The template was RNA from unsorted bulk tissue. The sequenced sample was lung tumor tissue. These receptors were taken from a woman between 45 and 60 years old with non-small cell lung cancer.

Details on this clonotype: At one boundary the junction diverges from the germline segment, which might be a read error. V usage is TRBV11-2 and J usage is TRBJ2-2, with D possibly being TRBD2 (5 bases). Germline V lookup: CDR1 SGHAT, CDR2 FQNNGV. There are 12 residues in the CDR3. The CDR3 coding sequence is TGTGCTAGCAGCGAAGTCTCTGGGGAGCTGCTTTTT. This codes for CASSEVSGELLF.

A single count supports this clonotype. The rearrangement uses TRBV11-3 and TRBJ2-1, with D perhaps matching TRBD1 (5 bases). V gave up 2 bases and J gave up 6 bases, with 14 bases separating them. The CDR3 runs 15 residues. CDR1 and CDR2 (germline): SGHNT, YENEEA. The DNA for the CDR3 is TGTGCCAGCAGCTTAAAGGGGCTGCCAGGCAATGAGCAGTTCTTC. It is translated as CASSLKGLPGNEQFF.

With respect to this clonotype: The germline gene is not matched at one end of the junction; a read error may be the cause. The V call is TRBV6-6, the J call TRBJ2-5; possible D gene TRBD1, 5 bases. The CDR3 has 15 residues. Per the germline V gene, CDR1 is MNHNY and CDR2 is SVGAGI (reference sequence). CDR3 loop: CASSSQQAARGTQYF. The CDR3 nucleotides are TGTGCCAGTAGTTCCCAACAGGCGGCTAGGGGGACCCAGTACTTC.

The genes are TRBV14 and TRBJ2-2; D ambiguous. Trimming cost V 4 bases and J 9 bases, with 15 bases left between them. The CDR3 runs to 14 residues. Germline-derived CDR1 and CDR2 are SGHDN and FVKESK. CDR3 bases: TGTGCCAGCAGCCGAGTGCTTCAGACCTGGGAGCTGTTTTTT. It yields the protein CASSRVLQTWELFF.

For this clonotype: Germline is not matched at one junction end, which may reflect a read error. The V and J genes are TRBV4-2 and TRBJ2-1, with a tentative D call TRBD1 (6 bases). The CDR3 has 17 residues. The germline gives CDR1 LGHNA, CDR2 YNFKEQ. CDR3 DNA: TGTGTCAGCAGCCAAGAGGGGGATGGCGGGTCATACAATGAGCAGTTCTTC. This sequence encodes CVSSQEGDGGSYNEQFF.

Points on this clonotype: One junction end disagrees with the germline gene, perhaps due to a read error. This chain joins TRBV11-2 and TRBJ1-1; tentative D call: TRBD1 (6 bases). The CDR3 has 15 residues. Germline CDR1 is SGHAT and CDR2 is FQNNGV. Written as DNA, the CDR3 is TGTGTCAGCAGGCCCTGGGGGGGCAGGAATACTGAAGCTTTCTTT. Translating it yields CVSRPWGGRNTEAFF.

Concerning this clonotype itself: A read error may account for a junction end that differs from germline. This chain uses TRBV7-9 with TRBJ1-1; possible D gene TRBD1, 5 bases. The V gene's germline CDR1 is SEHNR and CDR2 FQNEAQ (reference sequence). The CDR3 loop spans 16 amino acids. The CDR3 nucleotides are TGTACCAGCAGCTTGGGACCCTTGGGGCCGAACTCTGAAGCTTTCTTT. The encoded protein is CTSSLGPLGPNSEAFF.

This clonotype was detected only once. V gene TRBV20-1 combines with J gene TRBJ2-1; 8 nucleotides agree with TRBD2. The CDR3 is 16 residues long. With 8 bases clipped from V and 8 bases from J, the junction kept 20 bases outside the gene matches. The germline CDR1 and CDR2 sequences are DFQATT and SNEGSKA (reference sequence). Here the CDR3 reads CSTSSGTIGRVDEQFF. For the CDR3, the DNA is TGCAGTACTTCCTCCGGGACTATCGGGAGGGTCGATGAGCAGTTCTTC.

This clonotype is deemed medium-sized. V gene TRBV6-1 combines with J gene TRBJ2-7; D is ambiguous. Germline V lookup: CDR1 MNHNS, CDR2 SASEGT. CDR3 length: 12 amino acids. The ends were cut back, 6 bases at V and 3 bases at J, with 9 bases in the middle. The CDR3 sequence: CASRFQGYEQYF. The DNA for the CDR3 is TGTGCCAGCAGATTCCAAGGCTACGAGCAGTACTTC.

Details on this clonotype: Its ends do not fully match the called genes, so a read error is possible. This chain joins TRBV12-3 or TRBV12-4 and TRBJ2-3; 7 bases match TRBD1. The CDR3 is 14 amino acids. The CDR3 protein is CGNCPSWGTDTHYF. CDR3 nucleotides: TGTGGCAACTGTCCCAGCTGGGGGACAGATACGCACTATTTT.

Remarks on this clonotype: The CDR3 does not close with the conserved phenylalanine or tryptophan, likely indicating a read error. The DNA is left out, because the CDR3 cannot be placed on it with certainty; the CDR3 is given as TCRdb lists it. The chain couples TRBV11-1 to TRBJ2-1; the tabulated D call, TRBD1, remains unverified against the DNA. The CDR3 has 14 residues if both end residues are counted. Germline CDR1 SGHAT, CDR2 FQDESV (reference sequence). This chain's CDR3 is CASSLRGGRYGQLL.

In its sample, this clonotype is medium-sized (0.01 to 0.1%). The chain links TRBV4-2 to TRBJ1-1; unclear D gene. Per the germline V gene, CDR1 is LGHNA and CDR2 is YNFKEQ. CDR3 length equals 17 residues. The V end lost 0 bases, the J end lost 4 bases, and 18 bases lay between the germline ends. CDR3 nucleotide sequence: TGTGCCAGCAGCCAAGAACCCCTTGGGTCTCTGGGCACTGAAGCTTTCTTT. Amino acids: CASSQEPLGSLGTEAFF.

For this clonotype: Sequence at one end of the junction differs from germline and may be a read error. This CDR3 reads CSVAGQELLETQYF. CDR3 nucleotides: TGCAGCGTCGCCGGACAAGAACTTCTAGAGACTCAGTACTTC. The chain has TRBV29-1 and TRBJ2-5; maybe TRBD1 (5 bases). The CDR3 covers 14 residues. Germline V gene sequence: CDR1 SQVTM, CDR2 ANQGSEA.

For this clonotype: This may be a read error, as it is one base from a much larger clone. The rearrangement joins TRBV20-1 to TRBJ2-7; TRBD2 matches at 8 bases. Germline CDR1 reads DFQATT; CDR2 reads SNEGSKA (reference sequence). Unmatched junction bases numbered 13, after V lost 6 bases and J lost 3 bases. This CDR3 is 15 amino acids long. CDR3 protein: CSAHRTSRRVYEQYF. In DNA form, the CDR3 reads TGCAGTGCCCATCGGACTAGCAGGAGAGTCTACGAGCAGTACTTC.